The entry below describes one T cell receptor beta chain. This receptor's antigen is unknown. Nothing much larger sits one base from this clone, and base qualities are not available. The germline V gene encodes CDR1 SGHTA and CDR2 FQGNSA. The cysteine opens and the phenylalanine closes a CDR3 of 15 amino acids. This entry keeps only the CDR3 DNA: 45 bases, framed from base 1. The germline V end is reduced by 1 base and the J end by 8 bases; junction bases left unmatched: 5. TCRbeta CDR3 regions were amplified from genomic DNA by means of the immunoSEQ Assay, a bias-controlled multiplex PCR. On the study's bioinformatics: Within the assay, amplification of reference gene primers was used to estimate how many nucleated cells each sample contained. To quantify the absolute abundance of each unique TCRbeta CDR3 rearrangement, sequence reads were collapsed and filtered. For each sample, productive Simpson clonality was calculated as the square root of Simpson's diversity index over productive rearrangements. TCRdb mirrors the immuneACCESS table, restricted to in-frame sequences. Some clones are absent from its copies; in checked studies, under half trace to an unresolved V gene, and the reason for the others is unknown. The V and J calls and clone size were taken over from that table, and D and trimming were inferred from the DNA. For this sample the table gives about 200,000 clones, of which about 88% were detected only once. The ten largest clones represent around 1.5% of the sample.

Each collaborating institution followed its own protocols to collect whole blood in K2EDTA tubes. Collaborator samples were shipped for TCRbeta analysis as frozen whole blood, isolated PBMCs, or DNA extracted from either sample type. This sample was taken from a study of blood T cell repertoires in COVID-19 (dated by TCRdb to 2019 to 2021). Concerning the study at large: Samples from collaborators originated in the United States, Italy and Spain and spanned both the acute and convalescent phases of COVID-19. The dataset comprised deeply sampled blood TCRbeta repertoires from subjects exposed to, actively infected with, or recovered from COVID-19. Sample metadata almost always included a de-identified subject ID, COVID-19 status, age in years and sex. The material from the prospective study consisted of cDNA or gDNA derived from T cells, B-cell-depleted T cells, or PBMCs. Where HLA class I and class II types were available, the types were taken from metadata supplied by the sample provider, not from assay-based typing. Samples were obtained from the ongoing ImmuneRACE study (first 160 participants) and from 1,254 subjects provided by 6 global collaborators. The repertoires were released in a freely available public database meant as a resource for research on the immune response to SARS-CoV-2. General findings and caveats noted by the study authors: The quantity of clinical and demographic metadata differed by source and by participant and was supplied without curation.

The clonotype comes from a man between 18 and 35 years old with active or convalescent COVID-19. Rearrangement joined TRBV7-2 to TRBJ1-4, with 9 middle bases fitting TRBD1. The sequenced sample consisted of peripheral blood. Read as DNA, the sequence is TGTGCCAGCAGCTTAGGTCCCGGGACAGGGGAAAAACTGTTTTTT. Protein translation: CASSLGPGTGEKLFF.